Shown below are 23 T cell receptor beta chains from a single sample sequenced in a study of T cell responses to AZD1222 COVID-19 vaccine. The repertoire was sequenced with immunoSEQ multiplex PCR; TCRdb's copy has only in-frame clones and lacks some. Among 130,000 to 150,000 clones listed, about nine tenths were seen once. Material: peripheral blood, obtained on day 0 of AZD1222 vaccination. These receptors all come from an adult in good health.

This clone was recorded once. V is TRBV10-3 and J is TRBJ2-7; 14 bases line up with TRBD2. V lost 5 bases and J lost 4; bases outside the gene matches: 13. The CDR3 loop spans 18 amino acids. Germline V lookup: CDR1 ENHRY, CDR2 SYGVKD. The CDR3 here is CAISRLTGLAGEGYEQYF. The CDR3 DNA is TGTGCCATCAGTCGACTCACGGGACTAGCGGGAGAGGGGTACGAGCAGTACTTC.

The chain joins TRBV12-3 or TRBV12-4 to TRBJ1-1, with D possibly TRBD1 on 5 matching bases. V was shortened by 5 bases and J by 7 bases, with 8 bases between the two germline ends. The CDR3 has 11 residues. The CDR3 DNA reads as TGTGCCAGCAGTGAAGGGGTTGAAGCTTTCTTT. Translating it yields CASSEGVEAFF.

The J gene is TRBJ2-4, the V gene TRBV2; the match to TRBD2 covers 10 bases. Germline V gene lookup returns CDR1 SNHLY and CDR2 FYNNEI. CDR3 length: 17 residues. The V and J ends lost 4 bases and 0 bases, in that order; junction bases with no gene match: 6. CDR3 coding DNA: TGTGCCAGCAGTGGGGTAGCGGGGGGTTTAGCCAAAAACATTCAGTACTTC. It is translated as CASSGVAGGLAKNIQYF.

The V call is TRBV7-9, the J call TRBJ1-4; unclear D gene. V was cut by 5 bases and J by 1 base, with 8 bases left in between. This CDR3 comprises 14 residues. The germline V gene encodes CDR1 SEHNR and CDR2 FQNEAQ (reference sequence). CDR3 loop: CASSRDETNEKLFF. In nucleotides, the CDR3 is TGTGCCAGCAGCCGAGATGAAACTAATGAAAAACTGTTTTTT.

The chain combines TRBV19 with TRBJ2-1; 7 bases align to TRBD2. The CDR3 covers 18 residues. V was pared by 2 bases and J by 4 bases, with 14 bases of the junction left unmatched. Germline V gene lookup returns CDR1 LNHDA and CDR2 SQIVND (reference sequence). DNA for the CDR3: TGTGCCAGTAGTATAAATATAGTTGGGCGGGAGTGGTACAATGAGCAGTTCTTC. Translating it yields CASSINIVGREWYNEQFF. Full variable domain (outside the CDR3, taken from reference TRBV19 and TRBJ2-1): DGGITQSPKYLFRKEGQNVTLSCEQNLNHDAMYWYRQDPGQGLRLIYYSQIVNDFQKGDIAEGYSVSREKKESFPLTVTSAQKNPTAFYLCASSINIVGREWYNEQFFGPGTRLTVL.

The CDR3 DNA follows: TGTGCCAGCGCCCCCGGTCCCCGGGCAGATACGCAGTATTTT. This encodes CASAPGPRADTQYF. The V and J genes are TRBV6-5 and TRBJ2-3; D uncertain. The CDR3 is 14 amino acids. Germline V gene data show CDR1 as MNHEY and CDR2 as SVGAGI. Trimming removed 8 bases at V and 4 bases at J, with 16 bases between.

The chain uses TRBV9 and TRBJ2-5, with TRBD2 as a possible D gene (6 bases). The CDR3 is made up of 16 amino acids. V was shortened by 4 bases and J by 5 bases, with 21 bases between the two germline ends. Germline CDR1 and CDR2: SGDLS and YYNGEE. DNA of the CDR3: TGTGCCAGCAGCCCTTCAGTGGGGGGTTATGGCGAGACCCAGTACTTC. This gives the protein CASSPSVGGYGETQYF.

The rearrangement links TRBV10-3 to TRBJ2-7; perhaps D is TRBD1 or TRBD2 (5 bases each). Germline values: CDR1 ENHRY, CDR2 SYGVKD. V lost 7 bases to trimming and J lost 3 bases, with 16 bases between them. CDR3 length: 14 amino acids. The CDR3 reads CAINLGTRDYEQYF. The CDR3 bases are TGTGCCATCAATCTAGGGACGAGAGACTACGAGCAGTACTTC.

The table lists this clone with a count of one. DNA for the CDR3: TGTGCCAGCAGCTCACCGAGGGACGGGCCCCCCTACGAGCAGTACTTC. It is translated as CASSSPRDGPPYEQYF. This rearrangement joins TRBV5-6 to TRBJ2-7, with D perhaps given as TRBD1 or TRBD2 (5 bases each). Germline CDR1 SGHDT, CDR2 YYEEEE. The CDR3 length is 16 residues. V lost 3 bases and J 2 bases, leaving 18 bases between the germline ends.

The J gene is TRBJ2-3, the V gene TRBV6-5, with 8 nucleotides matching TRBD2. Germline loops: CDR1 MNHEY, CDR2 SVGAGI. The J segment lost 4 bases and the V segment lost 7 bases, leaving 7 bases of the junction unmatched. The CDR3 runs to 14 residues. The CDR3 DNA sequence: TGTGCCAGCAAGGGCGGGGGGACGGCAGATACGCAGTATTTT. Protein sequence: CASKGGGTADTQYF.

In DNA form, the CDR3 reads TGTGCCAGCACCGACCCGGGACTAGCGGGAACACATGAGCAGTTCTTC. It codes for CASTDPGLAGTHEQFF. This chain joins TRBV6-6 and TRBJ2-1; 13 nucleotides align to TRBD2. From germline, CDR1 is MNHNY and CDR2 SVGAGI (reference sequence). Germline trimming cut 7 bases from V and 8 bases from J; bases unmatched to any gene: 11. The length of the CDR3 is 16 residues.

This chain connects TRBV7-8 to TRBJ2-1; TRBD2 agrees at 13 bases. V shed 5 bases and J 7 bases; nucleotides not matched to a gene: 5. Per the germline V gene, CDR1 is SGHVS and CDR2 is FQNEAQ. The CDR3 has 15 amino acids. CDR3: CASSRELAGGNEQFF. CDR3 bases: TGTGCCAGCAGCCGAGAACTAGCGGGGGGGAATGAGCAGTTCTTC. Using reference TRBV7-8 and TRBJ2-1 for the parts outside the CDR3, the full variable domain is GAGVSQSPRYKVAKRGQDVALRCDPISGHVSLFWYQQALGQGPEFLTYFQNEAQLDKSGLPSDRFFAERPEGSVSTLKIQRTQQEDSAVYLCASSRELAGGNEQFFGPGTRLTVL.

This chain links TRBV2 with TRBJ2-3; D might be TRBD1 or TRBD2, each matching 5 bases. Trimming took 6 bases from V and 0 from J, leaving 13 bases between them. The CDR3 extends over 15 amino acids. In germline, CDR1 is SNHLY, CDR2 FYNNEI. The CDR3 nucleotides read TGTGCCAGCAGAAGCTGGGGGAGAAGCACAGATACGCAGTATTTT. It specifies CASRSWGRSTDTQYF.

The chain is built from TRBV30 and TRBJ2-7, with D perhaps matching TRBD1 or TRBD2 (5 bases each). The CDR3 totals 15 residues. The germline V gene encodes CDR1 GTSNPN and CDR2 SVGIG (reference sequence). V lost 3 bases to trimming and J lost 3 bases, with 18 bases between them. The CDR3 reads CAWRPTGTGNYEQYF. In DNA form, the CDR3 reads TGTGCCTGGAGACCCACCGGGACGGGAAACTACGAGCAGTACTTC.

The chain has TRBV30 and TRBJ1-2; 8 nucleotides align to TRBD1. This CDR3 is built from 15 residues. V gave up 3 bases and J gave up 4 bases; unmatched junction bases: 10. Germline CDR1 GTSNPN, CDR2 SVGIG (reference sequence). For the CDR3, the DNA is TGTGCCTGGAGCCAATACAGACAGGGGACCTATGGCTACACCTTC. Its protein product is CAWSQYRQGTYGYTF.

The V gene is TRBV19, the J gene TRBJ1-3; no clear D. Germline V lookup: CDR1 LNHDA, CDR2 SQIVND (reference sequence). Trimming took off 3 bases at V and 4 bases at J, with 13 bases between the two ends. This CDR3 has 15 residues. The CDR3, as DNA: TGTGCCAGTAGTATCGGACCGGGGTCGGGAAACACCATATATTTT. Translating gives CASSIGPGSGNTIYF.

V usage is TRBV7-9 and J usage is TRBJ2-4; D possibly corresponds to TRBD1 (6 bases). The CDR3 has 17 residues. V lost 4 bases and J lost 1, with 17 bases in between. Germline CDR1 and CDR2: SEHNR and FQNEAQ (reference sequence). This CDR3 is CASSSVGAHSAKNIQYF. CDR3 sequence (DNA): TGTGCCAGCAGCTCAGTGGGGGCGCATTCGGCCAAAAACATTCAGTACTTC. Complete variable domain (other parts from reference TRBV7-9 and TRBJ2-4): DTGVSQNPRHKITKRGQNVTFRCDPISEHNRLYWYRQTLGQGPEFLTYFQNEAQLEKSRLLSDRFSAERPKGSFSTLEIQRTEQGDSAMYLCASSSVGAHSAKNIQYFGAGTRLSVL.

The rearrangement links TRBV7-9 to TRBJ1-4; D uncertain. V was pared by 4 bases and J by 7 bases, with 19 bases between. This CDR3 spans 16 amino acids. Germline lookup yields CDR1 SEHNR and CDR2 FQNEAQ (reference sequence). The CDR3 region is CASSSGGKEFGEKLFF. In nucleotides, the CDR3 is TGTGCCAGCAGCTCCGGAGGGAAGGAGTTTGGTGAAAAACTGTTTTTT.

This chain uses TRBV19 with TRBJ2-2; D ambiguous. CDR3 length equals 16 residues. Germline assignment: CDR1 LNHDA and CDR2 SQIVND (reference sequence). V was pared by 0 bases and J by 5 bases, with 13 bases between. The CDR3 is CASSIDSTELTGELFF. For the CDR3, the DNA is TGTGCCAGTAGTATAGATAGTACAGAGCTGACCGGGGAGCTGTTTTTT.

The chain uses TRBV7-8 and TRBJ1-5, with 9 bases fitting TRBD1. The germline V gene has CDR1 SGHVS and CDR2 FQNEAQ. With V trimmed by 5 bases and J by 7 bases, 9 bases remained unmatched. CDR3 size: 15 residues. The CDR3, as DNA: TGTGCCAGCAGCCCCCGGGACAGGGTCGGGCAGCCCCAGCATTTT. It yields the protein CASSPRDRVGQPQHF.

V is TRBV7-2 and J is TRBJ1-5, with D hard to call. Trimming removed 3 bases at V and 0 bases at J, with 9 bases between. CDR3 length equals 15 residues. Germline assignment: CDR1 SGHTA and CDR2 FQGNSA. This CDR3 is CASSFEANSNQPQHF. In DNA, the CDR3 is TGTGCCAGCAGCTTCGAGGCAAATAGCAATCAGCCCCAGCATTTT.

The chain combines TRBV3-1 (or the pseudogene TRBV3-2) with TRBJ2-7; possibly TRBD1 or TRBD2 for D (6 bases each). Trimming cost V 6 bases and J 0 bases, with 12 bases left between them. Germline loops: CDR1 LGHDT, CDR2 YNNKEL (reference sequence). There are 14 residues in the CDR3. CDR3 sequence reads: CASRRGAGSYEQYF. The CDR3, as DNA: TGTGCCAGCAGAAGGGGGGCCGGCTCCTACGAGCAGTACTTC.

V gene TRBV27 combines with J gene TRBJ1-6, with D possibly TRBD1 on 5 matching bases. The CDR3 extends over 14 amino acids. Trimming removed 5 bases from V and 11 bases from J, with 16 bases in between. Germline V CDR1 and CDR2: MNHEY, SMNVEV (reference sequence). The CDR3 bases are TGTGCCAGCAGTCCTCGGGACGGCCAGCCACCCCTCCACTTT. As protein: CASSPRDGQPPLHF.